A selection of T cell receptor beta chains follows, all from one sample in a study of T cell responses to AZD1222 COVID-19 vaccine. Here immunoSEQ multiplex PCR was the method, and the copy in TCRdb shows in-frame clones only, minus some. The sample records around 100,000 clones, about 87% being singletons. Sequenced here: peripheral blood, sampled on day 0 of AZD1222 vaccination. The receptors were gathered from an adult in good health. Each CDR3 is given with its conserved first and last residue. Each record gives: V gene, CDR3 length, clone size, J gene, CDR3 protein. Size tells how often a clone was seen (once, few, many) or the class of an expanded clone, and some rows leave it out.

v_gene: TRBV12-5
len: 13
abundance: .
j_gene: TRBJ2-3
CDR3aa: CASKRGGTDTQYF

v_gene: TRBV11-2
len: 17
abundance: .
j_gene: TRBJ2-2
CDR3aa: CASSPLLGQGSYGELFF

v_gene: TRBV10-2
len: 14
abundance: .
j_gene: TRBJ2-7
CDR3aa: CASSPSGGLYEQYF

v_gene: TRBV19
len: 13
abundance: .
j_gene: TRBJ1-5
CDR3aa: CASSTQSNQPQHF

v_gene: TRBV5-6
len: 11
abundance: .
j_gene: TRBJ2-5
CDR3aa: CASSLRETQYF

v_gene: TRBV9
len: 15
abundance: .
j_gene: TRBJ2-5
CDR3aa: CASSGVSGARETQYF

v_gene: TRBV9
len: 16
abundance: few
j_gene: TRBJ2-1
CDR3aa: CASSLDLSTSGRVQFF

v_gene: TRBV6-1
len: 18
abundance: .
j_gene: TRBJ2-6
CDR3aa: CASSEPGAGSSGANVLTF

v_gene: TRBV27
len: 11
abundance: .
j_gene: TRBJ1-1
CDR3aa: CASQGVTEAFF

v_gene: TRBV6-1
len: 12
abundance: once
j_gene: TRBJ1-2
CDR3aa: CASSDAGHGYTF

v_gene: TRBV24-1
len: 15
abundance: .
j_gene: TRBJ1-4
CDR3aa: CATSDPQGAREKLFF

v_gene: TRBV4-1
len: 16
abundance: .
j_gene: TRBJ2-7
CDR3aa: CASSQGGQPSSYEQYF

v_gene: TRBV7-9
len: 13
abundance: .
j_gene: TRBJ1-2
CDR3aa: CASRDGWNYGYTF

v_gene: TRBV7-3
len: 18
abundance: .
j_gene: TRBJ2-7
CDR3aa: CASSLPGGCGGRAYEQYF

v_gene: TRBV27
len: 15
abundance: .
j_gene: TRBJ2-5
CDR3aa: CASSLLGLGQETQYF

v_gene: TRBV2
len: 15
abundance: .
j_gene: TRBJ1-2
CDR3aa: CASSEIRTAAYGYTF

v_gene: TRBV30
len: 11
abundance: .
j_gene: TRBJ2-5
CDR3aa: CAWGSLETQYF

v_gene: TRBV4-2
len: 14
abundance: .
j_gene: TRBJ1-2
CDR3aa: CASSQEGLLYGYTF

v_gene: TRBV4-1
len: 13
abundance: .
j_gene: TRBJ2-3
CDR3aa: CASSQDRENTQYF

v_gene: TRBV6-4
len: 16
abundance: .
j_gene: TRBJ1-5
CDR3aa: CASSESQGGPNQPQHF

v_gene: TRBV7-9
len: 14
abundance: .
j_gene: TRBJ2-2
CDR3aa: CASSNRGHTGELFF

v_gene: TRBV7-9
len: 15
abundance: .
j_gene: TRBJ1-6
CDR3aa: CASSIVGQGDSPLHF

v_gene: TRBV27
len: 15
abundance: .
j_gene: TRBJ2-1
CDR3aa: CASSLSGTRFDEQFF

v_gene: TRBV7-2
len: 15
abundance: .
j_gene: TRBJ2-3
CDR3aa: CASSLNTGFTDTQYF

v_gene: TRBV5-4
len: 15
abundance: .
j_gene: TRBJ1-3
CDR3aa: CASSSLRDSGNTIYF

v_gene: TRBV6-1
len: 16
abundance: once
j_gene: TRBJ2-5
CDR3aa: CASSGWTSGNQETQYF

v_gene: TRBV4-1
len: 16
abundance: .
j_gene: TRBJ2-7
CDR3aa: CASSHLSSGKSYEQYF

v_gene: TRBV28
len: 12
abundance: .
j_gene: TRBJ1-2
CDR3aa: CASSRMGRGYTF

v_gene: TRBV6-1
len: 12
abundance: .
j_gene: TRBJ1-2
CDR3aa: CASSEINYGYTF

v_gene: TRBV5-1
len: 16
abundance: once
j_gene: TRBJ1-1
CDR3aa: CASSLAQNLMNTEAFF

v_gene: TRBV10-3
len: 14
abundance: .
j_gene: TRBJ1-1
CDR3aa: CAIKGTALNTEAFF

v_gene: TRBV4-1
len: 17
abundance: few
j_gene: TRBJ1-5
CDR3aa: CASSQTGAGYSNQPQHF

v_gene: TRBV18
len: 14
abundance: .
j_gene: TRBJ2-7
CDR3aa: CASSPSREVYEQYF

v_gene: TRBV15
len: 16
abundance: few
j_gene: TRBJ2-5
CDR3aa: CATSRWVVGTRGTQYF

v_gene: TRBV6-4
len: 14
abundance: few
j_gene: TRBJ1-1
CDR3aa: CASRPDRLNTEAFF

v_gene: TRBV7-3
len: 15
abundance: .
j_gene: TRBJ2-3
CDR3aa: CASSAAGRTTDTQYF

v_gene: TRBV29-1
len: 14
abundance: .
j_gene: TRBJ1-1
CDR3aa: CSVDRGQGSGEAFF

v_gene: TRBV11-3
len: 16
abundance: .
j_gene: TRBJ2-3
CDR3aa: CASSLGGDFSTDTQYF

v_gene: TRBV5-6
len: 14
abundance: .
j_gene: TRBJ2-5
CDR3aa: CASSPMRYQETQYF

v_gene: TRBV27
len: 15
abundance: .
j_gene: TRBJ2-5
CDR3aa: CASSFGTGRQETQYF

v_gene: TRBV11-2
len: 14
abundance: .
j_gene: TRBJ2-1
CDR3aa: CASSRAGGYNEQFF

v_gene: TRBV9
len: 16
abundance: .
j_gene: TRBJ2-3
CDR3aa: CASSVAEGRATDTQYF

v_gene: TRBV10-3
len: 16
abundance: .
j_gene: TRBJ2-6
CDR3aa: CAIAGTDSSGANVLTF

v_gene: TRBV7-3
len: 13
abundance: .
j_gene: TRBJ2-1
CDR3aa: CASSSSRTGEQFF

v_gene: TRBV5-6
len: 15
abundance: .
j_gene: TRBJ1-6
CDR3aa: CASSFPGQPNSPLHF

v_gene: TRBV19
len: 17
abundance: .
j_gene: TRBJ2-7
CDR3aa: CASSDGLAGVSPYEQYF

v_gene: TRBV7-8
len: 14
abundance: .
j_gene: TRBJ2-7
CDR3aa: CASSRDSNPYEQYF

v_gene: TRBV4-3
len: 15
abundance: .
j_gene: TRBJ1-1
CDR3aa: CASSQESSPNTEAFF

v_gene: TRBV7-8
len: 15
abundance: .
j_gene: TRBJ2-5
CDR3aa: CASRPGQALQETQYF

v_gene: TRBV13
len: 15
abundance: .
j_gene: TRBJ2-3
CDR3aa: CASSLVPGGTDTQYF